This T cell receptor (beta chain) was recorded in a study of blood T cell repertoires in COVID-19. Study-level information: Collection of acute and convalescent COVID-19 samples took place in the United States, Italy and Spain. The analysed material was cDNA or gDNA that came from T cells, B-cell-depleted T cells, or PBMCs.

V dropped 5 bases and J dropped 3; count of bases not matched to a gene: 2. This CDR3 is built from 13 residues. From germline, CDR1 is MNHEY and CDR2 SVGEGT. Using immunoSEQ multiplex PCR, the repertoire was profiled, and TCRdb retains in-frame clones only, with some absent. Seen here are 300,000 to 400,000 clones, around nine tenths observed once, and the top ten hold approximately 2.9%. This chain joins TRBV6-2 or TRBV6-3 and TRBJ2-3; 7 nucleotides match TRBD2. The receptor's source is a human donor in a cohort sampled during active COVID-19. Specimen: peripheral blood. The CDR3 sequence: CASSGLETDTQYF. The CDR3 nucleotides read TGTGCCAGCAGTGGACTAGAGACAGATACGCAGTATTTT.